This entry is about one T cell receptor (beta chain). The junction differs from germline at one of its ends, possibly a read error. Using its own MiXCR run on the 5' RACE reads, TCRdb lists one record per CDR3 protein. The sample has a few hundred thousand distinct CDR3 sequences, over 15% seen once. This sample was taken from a study of CD8 T cells in ankylosing spondylitis. The CDR3 has 15 amino acids. Germline CDR1 is SGHTA and CDR2 is FQGNSA. Sequenced input: blood, either unsorted or a sorted T cell fraction (not recorded which). The sequence came from a male donor with ankylosing spondylitis or in good health (not recorded which). The chain combines TRBV7-2 with TRBJ2-1; 10 nucleotides agree with TRBD1. The CDR3 DNA reads TGTGTCAGCAGCTCTCGACAGGGGGCGTACAATGAGCAGTTCTTC. Amino acids: CVSSSRQGAYNEQFF.